The 21 T cell receptor beta chains below come from one sample, sequenced in a study of blood T cell repertoires in COVID-19. Using immunoSEQ multiplex PCR, the repertoire was profiled, and TCRdb retains in-frame clones only, with some absent. The table records over 250,000 clones, about 88% of them present only once. Source material: peripheral blood. The receptors were sampled from a middle-aged woman who had recovered from COVID-19.

The chain is built from TRBV7-6 and TRBJ1-2; 8 bases are a match to TRBD1. V was pared by 2 bases and J by 6 bases, with 11 bases of the junction left unmatched. The germline V gene has CDR1 SGHVS and CDR2 FNYEAQ. The length of the CDR3 is 16 residues. CDR3 DNA sequence: TGTGCCAGCAGCTTAATTGGGCGACAGGGGTTCGATGGCTACACCTTC. It specifies CASSLIGRQGFDGYTF.

The V call is TRBV30, the J call TRBJ1-4, with D possibly TRBD1 on 6 matching bases. This CDR3 has 13 amino acids. Germline V gene lookup returns CDR1 GTSNPN and CDR2 SVGIG (reference sequence). V lost 5 bases, J lost 3 bases, and 10 bases lay in between. The CDR3 region has the DNA TGTGCCTGGGCGGACAGACCTAATGAAAAACTGTTTTTT. Amino acid sequence: CAWADRPNEKLFF.

The rearrangement links TRBV7-9 to TRBJ1-5, with 9 bases lining up with TRBD1. There are 16 residues in the CDR3. The germline gives CDR1 SEHNR, CDR2 FQNEAQ (reference sequence). Losses at the gene ends were 8 bases for V and 7 bases for J; bases not matched to a gene: 15. CDR3 sequence reads: CASGVAGTGTGQPQHF. The CDR3 DNA follows: TGTGCCAGCGGCGTAGCCGGGACAGGGACGGGGCAGCCCCAGCATTTT.

The chain carries TRBV15 and TRBJ2-7, with 8 positions matching TRBD1. The CDR3 runs 15 residues. Germline V CDR1 and CDR2: LNHNV, YYDKDF (reference sequence). Trimming at V came to 3 bases and at J to 1 base, leaving 5 bases not matched to a gene. The DNA for the CDR3 is TGTGCCACCAGCAGCCTCTGGGACAGGTCCTACGAGCAGTACGTC. Protein sequence: CATSSLWDRSYEQYV.

V gene TRBV19 combines with J gene TRBJ2-2, with D maybe TRBD2 (7 bases). This CDR3 is 14 amino acids long. Germline V CDR1 and CDR2: LNHDA, SQIVND (reference sequence). V lost 6 bases to trimming and J lost 5 bases, with 13 bases between them. CDR3 bases: TGTGCCAGTAGCTTAGGGGGGGCTACCGGGGAGCTGTTTTTT. Encoded protein: CASSLGGATGELFF.

The rearrangement uses TRBV24-1 and TRBJ2-5; 7 nucleotides line up with TRBD2. V was clipped by 4 bases and J by 5 bases; unmatched bases: 9. The CDR3 has 15 amino acids. From germline, CDR1 is KGHDR and CDR2 SFDVKD. The CDR3 here is CATSDPGTIGETQYF. CDR3 DNA sequence: TGTGCCACCAGTGACCCCGGGACTATAGGGGAGACCCAGTACTTC.

In its sample, this clone was seen once. This rearrangement joins TRBV28 to TRBJ1-3; a weak D match, TRBD1 (5 bases). CDR1 and CDR2 from the germline V gene are MDHEN and SYDVKM. The CDR3 runs to 15 residues. Trimming took 3 bases from V and 0 from J, leaving 9 bases between them. The CDR3 nucleotides read TGTGCCAGCAGTTTCCAGGGAGGCTCTGGAAACACCATATATTTT. Its protein is CASSFQGGSGNTIYF.

This chain uses TRBV5-1 with TRBJ2-2; maybe TRBD1 (5 bases). The CDR3 runs 15 residues. Looked up from germline, CDR1 is SGHRS and CDR2 is YFSETQ. Trimming pared 1 base from V and 4 bases from J, leaving 11 bases between. The CDR3 is CASSLMTVLTGELFF. The DNA of the CDR3 is TGCGCCAGCAGCTTGATGACAGTCCTCACCGGGGAGCTGTTTTTT.

This chain links TRBV4-3 with TRBJ2-3, with 8 nucleotides matching TRBD2. V was pared by 4 bases and J by 6 bases, with 15 bases of the junction left unmatched. The CDR3 has 17 amino acids. Per germline, CDR1 LGHNA and CDR2 YSLEER. In DNA form, the CDR3 reads TGCGCCAGCAGCCCGAAGTACGGAAGCGGGAGTGGGGATACGCAGTATTTT. Translation: CASSPKYGSGSGDTQYF.

The V call is TRBV19, the J call TRBJ2-1; 8 positions match TRBD2. The CDR3 extends over 18 amino acids. In germline, CDR1 is LNHDA, CDR2 SQIVND (reference sequence). The trim removed 0 bases at V and 4 bases at J, leaving 11 bases unmatched. The CDR3, as DNA: TGTGCCAGTAGTATAGATCTGGGGCTGGGACTAGGGTACAATGAGCAGTTCTTC. It yields the protein CASSIDLGLGLGYNEQFF.

The rearrangement uses TRBV28 and TRBJ2-3, with 7 nucleotides matching TRBD1. The CDR3 runs 15 residues. Germline trimming cut 5 bases from V and 0 bases from J; bases unmatched to any gene: 5. CDR1 and CDR2 (germline): MDHEN, SYDVKM. CDR3 sequence reads: CASSMGQPSTDTQYF. The CDR3 bases are TGTGCCAGCAGTATGGGACAGCCGAGCACAGATACGCAGTATTTT.

This clone was observed once. CDR3 residues: CASSLAAGGTQETQYF. As DNA, the CDR3 is TGTGCCAGCAGCTTAGCGGCGGGAGGGACCCAAGAGACCCAGTACTTC. V usage is TRBV11-3 and J usage is TRBJ2-5; the match to TRBD2 covers 9 bases. Germline CDR1 and CDR2: SGHNT and YENEEA. Trimming cost V 1 base and J 1 base; bases outside gene matches: 4. This CDR3 comprises 16 residues.

This rearrangement joins TRBV19 to TRBJ1-2, with 8 bases aligning to TRBD1. CDR3 length: 13 residues. V shed 7 bases and J 6 bases; nucleotides not matched to a gene: 7. Germline V gives CDR1 LNHDA, CDR2 SQIVND (reference sequence). CDR3 protein: CASTRDRQNGYTF. The CDR3 DNA sequence: TGTGCCAGTACCCGGGACAGGCAAAATGGCTACACCTTC.

The chain combines TRBV29-1 with TRBJ2-1; D may be TRBD2 (5 bases). V lost 7 bases to trimming and J lost 0 bases, with 13 bases between them. Germline-derived CDR1 and CDR2 are SQVTM and ANQGSEA. The CDR3 consists of 14 residues. CDR3 loop: CSGLPISSYNEQFF. The DNA of the CDR3 is TGCAGCGGACTACCTATCAGCTCCTACAATGAGCAGTTCTTC.

The V and J genes are TRBV2 and TRBJ2-7, with D hard to call. The CDR3 is 13 amino acids. Trimming left V 4 bases short and J 3 bases short, with 10 bases between. CDR1 is SNHLY and CDR2 is FYNNEI in the germline V gene. CDR3 DNA: TGTGCCAGCAGTGCAGCCCCCAACTACGAGCAGTACGTC. Residues: CASSAAPNYEQYV.

The genes are TRBV5-1 and TRBJ1-1; possible D gene TRBD1, 5 bases. The V end was cut by 4 bases, the J end by 0 bases, with 13 bases between. This CDR3 has 15 residues. Germline-derived CDR1 and CDR2 are SGHRS and YFSETQ. The CDR3 sequence is CASSPGGRVNTEAFF. The CDR3 DNA follows: TGCGCCAGCAGCCCCGGGGGACGGGTGAACACTGAAGCTTTCTTT.

The genes are TRBV7-2 and TRBJ1-5; D unclear. Germline CDR1 and CDR2: SGHTA and FQGNSA. CDR3 length equals 14 residues. V shed 1 base and J shed 7 bases, with 11 bases lying between them. Here the CDR3 reads CASSLGGFGQPQHF. In DNA form, the CDR3 reads TGTGCCAGCAGCTTAGGAGGATTCGGACAGCCCCAGCATTTT.

This chain links TRBV24-1 with TRBJ2-3; TRBD1 matches at 9 bases. This CDR3 is 13 amino acids long. Germline V lookup: CDR1 KGHDR, CDR2 SFDVKD. V lost 4 bases, J lost 10 bases, and 5 bases stayed unmatched. CDR3 loop: CATSDVGQGPQYF. The DNA for the CDR3 is TGTGCCACCAGTGACGTGGGACAGGGCCCGCAGTATTTT.

V and J are TRBV18 and TRBJ1-2; 8 nucleotides match TRBD1. Germline CDR1 and CDR2: KGHSH and LQKENI. Trimming at V came to 5 bases and at J to 7 bases, leaving 6 bases not matched to a gene. This CDR3 is built from 13 residues. The CDR3 spells CASSSGGSGGYTF. CDR3 coding DNA: TGTGCCAGCTCATCAGGGGGCTCAGGTGGCTACACCTTC. Drawing the rest from reference TRBV18 and TRBJ1-2, the complete variable domain is NAGVMQNPRHLVRRRGQEARLRCSPMKGHSHVYWYRQLPEEGLKFMVYLQKENIIDESGMPKERFSAEFPKEGPSILRIQQVVRGDSAAYFCASSSGGSGGYTFGSGTRLTVV.

J is TRBJ2-2 and V is TRBV19; 7 bases map to TRBD1. V lost 6 bases to trimming and J lost 4 bases; unmatched junction nucleotides: 8. Germline V gene sequence: CDR1 LNHDA, CDR2 SQIVND (reference sequence). The CDR3 spans 15 residues. The CDR3 DNA sequence: TGTGCCAGTAGACCCGACAGGGCCCCCACCGGGGAGCTGTTTTTT. Translating it yields CASRPDRAPTGELFF.

This chain connects TRBV15 to TRBJ1-6; D possibly corresponds to TRBD1 (5 bases). The CDR3 runs 12 residues. Trimming took 3 bases from V and 9 from J, leaving 6 bases between them. The V gene's germline CDR1 is LNHNV and CDR2 YYDKDF (reference sequence). The CDR3 here is CATSSGGSPLHF. For the CDR3, the DNA is TGTGCCACCAGCAGCGGGGGTTCACCCCTCCACTTT.